What follows are 27 T cell receptor beta chains derived from one specimen sequenced in a study of cytomegalovirus exposure and HLA in healthy donors. The PCR made use of 60 Vbeta and 13 Jbeta primers. Clones were read by immunoSEQ multiplex PCR, and TCRdb kept only the in-frame ones, dropping some. Among 100,000 to 150,000 clones listed, over 70% were seen once. The source material was PBMCs. The receptors were gathered from a man aged 18 to 30 in good health and CMV-seropositive.

This sequence joins TRBV5-1 and TRBJ2-2, with D possibly being TRBD1 (5 bases). This CDR3 spans 16 amino acids. V shed 0 bases and J shed 1 base, with 10 bases lying between them. CDR1 is SGHRS and CDR2 is YFSETQ in the germline V gene. The CDR3 sequence: CASSLAVDRNTGELFF. The CDR3 region has the DNA TGCGCCAGCAGCTTGGCAGTTGACAGGAACACCGGGGAGCTGTTTTTT. The variable domain in full, with the rest retrieved from reference TRBV5-1 and TRBJ2-2, is KAGVTQTPRYLIKTRGQQVTLSCSPISGHRSVSWYQQTPGQGLQFLFEYFSETQRNKGNFPGRFSGRQFSNSRSEMNVSTLELGDSALYLCASSLAVDRNTGELFFGEGSRLTVL.

Points on this clone: One junction end does not reproduce the germline sequence, and a read error may be involved. This sequence joins TRBV19 and TRBJ2-1; 10 nucleotides agree with TRBD2. Germline assignment: CDR1 LNHDA and CDR2 SQIVND (reference sequence). This CDR3 is 14 amino acids long. The CDR3 loop is CASSKAGGHNEQFF. As DNA, the CDR3 is TGTGCCAGCAGTAAAGCGGGAGGGCACAATGAGCAGTTCTTC.

This chain links TRBV9 with TRBJ2-3; 7 bases map to TRBD1. Germline loops: CDR1 SGDLS, CDR2 YYNGEE. CDR3 length equals 15 residues. Germline trimming cut 3 bases from V and 2 bases from J; bases unmatched to any gene: 6. The CDR3 region is CASSARDRLTDTQYF. The CDR3 DNA sequence: TGTGCCAGCAGCGCAAGGGACAGACTCACAGATACGCAGTATTTT.

The genes are TRBV18 and TRBJ2-7; TRBD1 matches at 9 bases. The germline V gene encodes CDR1 KGHSH and CDR2 LQKENI. CDR3 length: 19 amino acids. V trimming: 0 bases; J trimming: 3 bases; junction bases outside the gene matches: 15. The CDR3 sequence is CASSPPGELSGTGNYEQYF. The CDR3 DNA is TGTGCCAGCTCACCACCGGGGGAACTTTCCGGGACAGGGAACTACGAGCAGTACTTC.

The chain carries TRBV14 and TRBJ1-1, with D unresolved. V lost 0 bases to trimming and J lost 2 bases, with 4 bases between them. CDR3 length: 13 residues. Per germline, CDR1 SGHDN and CDR2 FVKESK. As DNA, the CDR3 is TGTGCCAGCAGCCAAGATTTAAACACTGAAGCTTTCTTT. It is translated as CASSQDLNTEAFF.

The chain carries TRBV6-1 and TRBJ2-3, with 7 bases matching TRBD1. The germline V gene encodes CDR1 MNHNS and CDR2 SASEGT. The CDR3 is 12 residues long. V gave up 3 bases and J gave up 7 bases; unmatched junction bases: 1. The CDR3 bases are TGTGCCAGCAGTGAGGACAGGTATACGCAGTATTTT. Translated, it gives CASSEDRYTQYF.

This clone was counted a few times. The chain has TRBV7-9 and TRBJ1-4; D is ambiguous. Trimming took off 1 base at V and 10 bases at J, with 13 bases between the two ends. Germline V gives CDR1 SEHNR, CDR2 FQNEAQ (reference sequence). The CDR3 runs 14 residues. The CDR3 nucleotides are TGTGCCAGCAGCTTAGGGGAGGGTGTGGGAAAACTGTTTTTT. It yields the protein CASSLGEGVGKLFF. Supplemented by reference TRBV7-9 and TRBJ1-4, the full variable domain reads DTGVSQNPRHKITKRGQNVTFRCDPISEHNRLYWYRQTLGQGPEFLTYFQNEAQLEKSRLLSDRFSAERPKGSFSTLEIQRTEQGDSAMYLCASSLGEGVGKLFFGSGTQLSVL.

The chain employs TRBV6-4 and TRBJ2-1; 12 nucleotides match TRBD2. This CDR3 has 15 residues. CDR1 and CDR2 (germline): MRHNA, SNTAGT. V lost 5 bases and J lost 4; bases outside the gene matches: 3. Written as DNA, the CDR3 is TGTGCCAGCAGTCCCCTAGCGGGGGGGTACAATGAGCAGTTCTTC. It translates to CASSPLAGGYNEQFF.

The J gene is TRBJ2-7, the V gene TRBV20-1, with a tentative D call TRBD2 (6 bases). Trimming took 2 bases from V and 6 from J, leaving 8 bases between them. Germline V gene lookup returns CDR1 DFQATT and CDR2 SNEGSKA (reference sequence). This CDR3 is 11 amino acids long. The CDR3 protein is CSARRRGEQYF. CDR3 DNA: TGCAGTGCTAGAAGGAGGGGCGAGCAGTACTTC.

The V gene is TRBV19, the J gene TRBJ1-5, with TRBD1 matching 8 bases. This CDR3 contains 14 residues. Germline CDR1 reads LNHDA; CDR2 reads SQIVND (reference sequence). Germline trimming cut 7 bases from V and 6 bases from J; bases unmatched to any gene: 8. The CDR3 coding sequence is TGTGCCAGTATGGTCCAGGGGGCGGCTCAGCCCCAGCATTTT. Its protein product is CASMVQGAAQPQHF.

The chain is built from TRBV6-1 and TRBJ2-3, with 11 bases identical to TRBD2. CDR3 length: 17 residues. The ends lost 1 base at V and 6 bases at J; junction bases unmatched: 9. Per the germline V gene, CDR1 is MNHNS and CDR2 is SASEGT. The CDR3 reads CASSEGIAGGPSDTQYF. As DNA, the CDR3 is TGTGCCAGCAGTGAAGGTATAGCGGGAGGGCCCTCGGATACGCAGTATTTT.

The chain links TRBV2 to TRBJ1-2; D perhaps matches TRBD1 (6 bases). In germline, CDR1 is SNHLY, CDR2 FYNNEI. The germline V and J ends were trimmed by 2 bases and 4 bases, with 20 bases remaining between them. The CDR3 covers 17 residues. CDR3: CASSEFGPGGQAYGYTF. The CDR3 DNA reads as TGTGCCAGCAGTGAATTTGGCCCGGGGGGGCAGGCCTATGGCTACACCTTC.

The gene calls are TRBV9 and TRBJ1-3; 7 bases align to TRBD1. Germline-derived CDR1 and CDR2 are SGDLS and YYNGEE. The V segment lost 2 bases and the J segment 0 bases; nucleotides outside the gene matches: 5. CDR3 size: 16 residues. In DNA, the CDR3 is TGTGCCAGCAGCGTGGACAGGTTACGCTCTGGAAACACCATATATTTT. Residues: CASSVDRLRSGNTIYF.

This clone appeared a single time. The gene calls are TRBV19 and TRBJ2-7, with TRBD2 matching over 7 bases. V was pared by 3 bases and J by 2 bases, with 10 bases of the junction left unmatched. CDR1 and CDR2 (germline): LNHDA, SQIVND (reference sequence). The CDR3 sequence is 16 residues long. The CDR3 spells CASSIGLERGPYEQYF. DNA for the CDR3: TGTGCCAGTAGTATCGGGTTGGAGCGGGGTCCCTACGAGCAGTACTTC. Looking up the rest from reference TRBV19 and TRBJ2-7 gives the full variable domain: DGGITQSPKYLFRKEGQNVTLSCEQNLNHDAMYWYRQDPGQGLRLIYYSQIVNDFQKGDIAEGYSVSREKKESFPLTVTSAQKNPTAFYLCASSIGLERGPYEQYFGPGTRLTVT.

The chain couples TRBV5-4 to TRBJ1-4, with a possible D match to TRBD1 (5 bases). The length of the CDR3 is 15 residues. V lost 0 bases to trimming and J lost 0 bases, with 6 bases between them. Germline CDR1 and CDR2: SGHNT and YYREEE (reference sequence). This CDR3 is CASSLEGTTNEKLFF. Here the CDR3 DNA reads TGTGCCAGCAGCTTGGAGGGGACAACTAATGAAAAACTGTTTTTT.

This clone is a singleton in its sample. This chain joins TRBV2 and TRBJ2-3, with TRBD2 matching 7 bases. This CDR3 comprises 15 residues. With 2 bases clipped from V and 2 bases from J, the junction kept 4 bases outside the gene matches. CDR1 and CDR2 (germline): SNHLY, FYNNEI. The CDR3 DNA is TGTGCCAGCAGTGAAATGCGGGGGAACACAGATACGCAGTATTTT. This codes for CASSEMRGNTDTQYF.

This clone was picked up many times. This chain's CDR3 is CASSLERGVEQYF. CDR3 DNA sequence: TGTGCCAGCAGCTTGGAACGCGGGGTCGAGCAGTACTTC. V and J are TRBV5-4 and TRBJ2-7; weak D call: TRBD2 (6 bases). The CDR3 is 13 amino acids. In germline, CDR1 is SGHNT, CDR2 YYREEE (reference sequence). The V and J ends lost 0 bases and 6 bases respectively, with 10 bases between them.

The CDR3 is CASSPGTGGTGEQYF. CDR3 nucleotides: TGTGCCAGCTCACCTGGGACAGGGGGGACGGGAGAGCAGTACTTC. The chain links TRBV18 to TRBJ2-7, with 11 positions matching TRBD1. The CDR3 spans 15 residues. Germline V gene lookup returns CDR1 KGHSH and CDR2 LQKENI. V trimming: 3 bases; J trimming: 7 bases; junction bases outside the gene matches: 8.

The rearrangement links TRBV6-5 to TRBJ2-7, with D perhaps matching TRBD2 (5 bases). This CDR3 has 15 residues. Germline V lookup: CDR1 MNHEY, CDR2 SVGAGI. V lost 0 bases and J lost 3, with 12 bases in between. The CDR3 nucleotides read TGTGCCAGCAGTTACTCTTTGTCGGAGGACTACGAGCAGTACTTC. Its protein product is CASSYSLSEDYEQYF.

The J gene is TRBJ1-1, the V gene TRBV14, with D hard to call. The CDR3 spans 18 residues. Looked up from germline, CDR1 is SGHDN and CDR2 is FVKESK. V was pared by 3 bases and J by 5 bases, with 25 bases between. Here the CDR3 reads CASSQKVIPPGRWTEAFF. The CDR3 DNA is TGTGCCAGCAGCCAGAAGGTTATTCCCCCGGGAAGGTGGACTGAAGCTTTCTTT.

The V and J genes are TRBV5-1 and TRBJ2-7, with D perhaps TRBD2 (5 bases). Looked up from germline, CDR1 is SGHRS and CDR2 is YFSETQ. V was cut by 0 bases and J by 4 bases, with 14 bases left in between. The CDR3 covers 15 residues. CDR3 sequence: CASSLALVGNYEQYF. The CDR3 DNA sequence: TGCGCCAGCAGCTTGGCCCTTGTCGGGAATTACGAGCAGTACTTC.

The chain has TRBV5-6 and TRBJ2-3; 9 nucleotides match TRBD2. The CDR3 has 15 residues. CDR1 is SGHDT, CDR2 YYEEEE, per germline. The junction had 1 base not matched to a gene; V was cut back by 1 base and J by 1 base. The CDR3 spells CASSLPSGGTDTQYF. CDR3 in DNA: TGTGCCAGCAGCTTGCCTAGCGGGGGCACAGATACGCAGTATTTT.

J is TRBJ1-2 and V is TRBV4-3; D is perhaps TRBD1 (6 bases). The germline V gene encodes CDR1 LGHNA and CDR2 YSLEER. This CDR3 region has 15 residues. V lost 0 bases and J 7 bases, leaving 15 bases between the germline ends. The CDR3 region has the DNA TGCGCCAGCAGCCAAGACCTGGACAGATCAACTGGCTACACCTTC. This codes for CASSQDLDRSTGYTF.

The genes are TRBV5-4 and TRBJ1-2, with D possibly TRBD1 on 5 matching bases. The germline V gene encodes CDR1 SGHNT and CDR2 YYREEE (reference sequence). Between the trimmed V and J ends, which lost 0 bases and 8 bases, there was a span of 20 bases. The CDR3 has 16 amino acids. The CDR3 region has the DNA TGTGCCAGCAGCTTGGCCGTCGGCCAGGGTCTAGGAGGCTACACCTTC. Translated, it gives CASSLAVGQGLGGYTF.

The J gene is TRBJ1-1, the V gene TRBV29-1; perhaps TRBD1 as D (5 bases). V lost 4 bases to trimming and J lost 0 bases, with 15 bases between them. The length of the CDR3 is 15 residues. CDR1 and CDR2 (germline): SQVTM, ANQGSEA. The CDR3 DNA reads TGCAGCGTTGTCCGACAGCGCCTTATGAACACTGAAGCTTTCTTT. This gives the protein CSVVRQRLMNTEAFF.

The chain has TRBV4-1 and TRBJ2-7; D possibly corresponds to TRBD1 (6 bases). The germline CDR1 and CDR2 sequences are MGHRA and YSYEKL. The CDR3 contains 18 residues. Trimming stripped 0 bases from V and 2 bases from J, with 20 bases between. CDR3 in DNA: TGCGCCAGCAGCCAAGATTGGGGTGGGACATCCGAACCCTACGAGCAGTACTTC. Protein: CASSQDWGGTSEPYEQYF.

Concerning this clone itself: The junction departs from germline at one end; a sequencing error may be responsible. The CDR3 protein is CSSSLAAGGIYEQYF. The CDR3 nucleotides read TGTTCCAGCAGCTTAGCGGCAGGGGGCATTTACGAGCAGTACTTC. The chain couples TRBV7-9 to TRBJ2-7, with TRBD1 matching 8 bases. Per germline, CDR1 SEHNR and CDR2 FQNEAQ (reference sequence). The length of the CDR3 is 15 residues.